The 25 T cell receptor beta chains given below trace back to one sample, sequenced in a study of blood T cell repertoires in COVID-19. Assay used: immunoSEQ multiplex PCR; TCRdb lists only in-frame clones, some missing. Of fewer than 250,000 clones listed, over 70% are singletons. Sequenced material: peripheral blood. The receptor source for this set is a man aged 45-65 years with active or convalescent COVID-19.

This chain joins TRBV24-1 and TRBJ2-1, with a weak D call TRBD2 (5 bases). The germline V gene has CDR1 KGHDR and CDR2 SFDVKD. The V gene lost 2 bases and the J gene lost 0 bases, with 13 bases spanning the gap. This CDR3 has 17 amino acids. The DNA of the CDR3 is TGTGCCACCAGTGATTCCAGAAAAGGGAGCTCCTACAATGAGCAGTTCTTC. Translating it yields CATSDSRKGSSYNEQFF.

The chain employs TRBV3-1 (or the pseudogene TRBV3-2) and TRBJ2-5; 12 bases line up with TRBD2. Germline CDR1 reads LGHDT; CDR2 reads YNNKEL (reference sequence). The CDR3 extends over 15 amino acids. The V and J ends lost 4 bases and 2 bases, in that order; junction bases with no gene match: 2. As DNA, the CDR3 is TGTGCCAGCAGCCGGACTAGCGGGGAGCAAGAGACCCAGTACTTC. This encodes CASSRTSGEQETQYF.

This chain links TRBV5-1 with TRBJ1-1; TRBD1 matches at 9 bases. V was clipped by 1 base and J by 1 base; unmatched bases: 8. The germline V gene encodes CDR1 SGHRS and CDR2 YFSETQ. CDR3 length equals 17 residues. CDR3 DNA sequence: TGCGCCAGCAGCTTGAGGGGGGACAGGGCGCAGAACACTGAAGCTTTCTTT. This translates into CASSLRGDRAQNTEAFF.

This clone appeared a few times. J is TRBJ2-3 and V is TRBV6-5, with a possible D match to TRBD2 (5 bases). V lost 0 bases to trimming and J lost 5 bases, with 6 bases between them. Germline V CDR1 and CDR2: MNHEY, SVGAGI. The CDR3 spans 13 residues. The CDR3 nucleotides are TGTGCCAGCAGTTACTCGAGGGAAGATACGCAGTATTTT. This encodes CASSYSREDTQYF.

The count of this clone is one. The chain links TRBV19 to TRBJ1-2; the D is unclear. Germline CDR1 and CDR2: LNHDA and SQIVND (reference sequence). V lost 0 bases and J lost 4, with 9 bases in between. The CDR3 runs to 14 residues. CDR3 region: CASSIDPGTYGYTF. In DNA form, the CDR3 reads TGTGCCAGTAGTATAGATCCAGGAACCTATGGCTACACCTTC.

This clone was counted only a few times. This chain's CDR3 is CASSLDRVAFF. Here the CDR3 DNA reads TGCGCCAGCAGCTTGGACAGGGTGGCTTTCTTT. The chain uses TRBV5-1 and TRBJ1-1, with D perhaps TRBD1 (6 bases). Trimming pared 0 bases from V and 11 bases from J, leaving 8 bases between. This CDR3 is 11 amino acids long. Germline V gene data show CDR1 as SGHRS and CDR2 as YFSETQ.

J is TRBJ2-3 and V is TRBV14; TRBD2 might be the D (7 bases). The germline gives CDR1 SGHDN, CDR2 FVKESK. This CDR3 has 17 residues. Trimming left V 2 bases short and J 7 bases short, with 22 bases between. The CDR3 nucleotides read TGTGCCAGCAGCCAACCCCGAGGTGGCGGGGGCGCGAATACGCAGTATTTT. Translation gives CASSQPRGGGGANTQYF.

The chain links TRBV20-1 to TRBJ1-2, with 9 bases identical to TRBD1. V lost 3 bases and J lost 6; bases outside the gene matches: 14. CDR1 is DFQATT, CDR2 SNEGSKA, per germline (reference sequence). The CDR3 is made up of 16 amino acids. This CDR3 reads CSASSIWDRDTDGYTF. As DNA, the CDR3 is TGCAGTGCTAGTTCGATATGGGACAGGGACACGGATGGCTACACCTTC.

The J gene is TRBJ2-2, the V gene TRBV5-1; 9 nucleotides align to TRBD1. Germline assignment: CDR1 SGHRS and CDR2 YFSETQ. The CDR3 spans 15 residues. With V trimmed by 2 bases and J by 6 bases, 5 bases remained unmatched. CDR3 DNA: TGCGCCAGCAGCTTCGGGGACAGGGTGGCCGGGGAGCTGTTTTTT. Protein: CASSFGDRVAGELFF. Supplemented by reference TRBV5-1 and TRBJ2-2, the full variable domain reads KAGVTQTPRYLIKTRGQQVTLSCSPISGHRSVSWYQQTPGQGLQFLFEYFSETQRNKGNFPGRFSGRQFSNSRSEMNVSTLELGDSALYLCASSFGDRVAGELFFGEGSRLTVL.

The rearrangement links TRBV2 to TRBJ1-5, with D hard to call. Germline values: CDR1 SNHLY, CDR2 FYNNEI. The V end was cut by 6 bases, the J end by 0 bases, with 18 bases between. The CDR3 contains 17 residues. CDR3 in amino acids: CASRAAGRFYSNQPQHF. CDR3 nucleotide sequence: TGTGCCAGCAGGGCCGCGGGGAGGTTTTATAGCAATCAGCCCCAGCATTTT.

V is TRBV19 and J is TRBJ2-7, with TRBD1 matching over 9 bases. The CDR3 extends over 14 amino acids. The germline V gene encodes CDR1 LNHDA and CDR2 SQIVND (reference sequence). V lost 5 bases, J lost 2 bases, and 4 bases stayed unmatched. CDR3 coding DNA: TGTGCCAGTAGTCAGGACAGGGGTACCTACGAGCAGTACTTC. Translated, it gives CASSQDRGTYEQYF.

This chain uses TRBV6-5 with TRBJ1-5, with TRBD1 matching over 7 bases. The CDR3 has 13 amino acids. The germline CDR1 and CDR2 sequences are MNHEY and SVGAGI. V lost 11 bases to trimming and J lost 3 bases; unmatched junction nucleotides: 7. Here the CDR3 DNA reads TGTGCCTCCCGGGACAGATTCAATCAGCCCCAGCATTTT. Amino acids: CASRDRFNQPQHF.

The chain carries TRBV18 and TRBJ1-2; a weak D match, TRBD1 (6 bases). Germline V lookup: CDR1 KGHSH, CDR2 LQKENI. The CDR3 runs 12 residues. V dropped 6 bases and J dropped 5 bases, with 10 bases sitting between them. The CDR3 DNA reads as TGTGCCAGCTCCCAAAGGGGGTATGGCTACACCTTC. Protein: CASSQRGYGYTF.

This clone was picked up a small number of times. The chain is built from TRBV14 and TRBJ2-2; TRBD1 is a possible D gene (6 bases). The CDR3 contains 17 residues. The ends were cut back, 0 bases at V and 2 bases at J, with 13 bases in the middle. From germline, CDR1 is SGHDN and CDR2 FVKESK. CDR3 in amino acids: CASSQDKYRANTGELFF. For the CDR3, the DNA is TGTGCCAGCAGCCAAGATAAGTACAGGGCCAACACCGGGGAGCTGTTTTTT.

This clone was found once. The chain has TRBV7-8 and TRBJ2-3; possible D gene TRBD2, 5 bases. The CDR3 covers 17 residues. V shed 2 bases and J shed 0 bases, with 15 bases lying between them. CDR1 is SGHVS, CDR2 FQNEAQ, per germline. CDR3 sequence: CASSLKTASTSTDTQYF. CDR3 bases: TGTGCCAGCAGCTTAAAGACGGCTAGCACTAGCACAGATACGCAGTATTTT.

V is TRBV29-1 and J is TRBJ2-7, with D possibly matching TRBD2 (6 bases). CDR1 is SQVTM, CDR2 ANQGSEA, per germline. Trimming removed 7 bases from V and 7 bases from J, with 17 bases in between. CDR3 length equals 12 residues. CDR3 in amino acids: CSGGRGRGEQYF. In DNA form, the CDR3 reads TGCAGCGGCGGGCGGGGCCGGGGGGAGCAGTACTTC.

This clone was observed a handful of times. V usage is TRBV6-2 or TRBV6-3 and J usage is TRBJ1-3, with D uncertain. V lost 6 bases and J 0 bases, leaving 15 bases between the germline ends. The CDR3 runs to 16 residues. In germline, CDR1 is MNHEY, CDR2 SVGEGT. CDR3 bases: TGTGCCAGCAGCCCGTGGGCAGGAAGCTCTGGAAACACCATATATTTT. Its protein is CASSPWAGSSGNTIYF.

The chain uses TRBV6-5 and TRBJ1-1; D is unclear. CDR3 length equals 16 residues. The V gene lost 2 bases and the J gene lost 1 base, with 14 bases spanning the gap. Germline-derived CDR1 and CDR2 are MNHEY and SVGAGI. As DNA, the CDR3 is TGTGCCAGCAGTTACCGGTCCCGACGGGAGAACACTGAAGCTTTCTTT. Amino acid sequence: CASSYRSRRENTEAFF.

In DNA, the CDR3 is TGTGCCTGGAGATTCGCCGGCGGCGCAGGGGGCTTCTACGAGCAGTACTTC. It specifies CAWRFAGGAGGFYEQYF. The chain has TRBV30 and TRBJ2-7; 8 nucleotides match TRBD1. The CDR3 spans 17 residues. In germline, CDR1 is GTSNPN, CDR2 SVGIG (reference sequence). Trimming cost V 3 bases and J 3 bases; bases outside gene matches: 16.

The V call is TRBV19, the J call TRBJ2-7, with D tentatively TRBD2 (5 bases). The CDR3 is 15 amino acids. Germline-derived CDR1 and CDR2 are LNHDA and SQIVND (reference sequence). With 3 bases removed from V and 2 bases from J, the gap between germline ends came to 14 bases. CDR3 bases: TGTGCCAGTAGTATGAACGGAGCGGTTACCTACGAGCAGTACTTC. Translating gives CASSMNGAVTYEQYF.

For the CDR3, the DNA is TGTGCCAGCAGCCGACTAGCGGGGAATGGCTATGAGCAGTTCTTC. Residues: CASSRLAGNGYEQFF. J is TRBJ2-1 and V is TRBV11-2; the match to TRBD2 covers 11 bases. This CDR3 is 15 amino acids long. Germline CDR1 and CDR2: SGHAT and FQNNGV. V lost 5 bases, J lost 8 bases, and 8 bases stayed unmatched.

J is TRBJ1-2 and V is TRBV5-4; no clear D. Germline V CDR1 and CDR2: SGHNT, YYREEE (reference sequence). The CDR3 has 16 amino acids. V was cut by 0 bases and J by 3 bases, with 15 bases left in between. CDR3 in amino acids: CASSLDFGESDYGYTF. CDR3 sequence (DNA): TGTGCCAGCAGCTTGGATTTCGGAGAGTCCGACTATGGCTACACCTTC.

Concerning this clone: The junction departs from the called germline gene at one end, perhaps through a read error. The chain employs TRBV3-1 (or the pseudogene TRBV3-2) and TRBJ1-1; 9 bases are shared with TRBD1. Germline assignment: CDR1 LGHDT and CDR2 YNNKEL (reference sequence). The CDR3 length is 13 residues. CDR3 DNA sequence: TGTGCCAGCAGGCAAGGACAGGGGACTGAAGCTTTCTTT. Protein product: CASRQGQGTEAFF.

This clone turned up a few times. The rearrangement uses TRBV11-2 and TRBJ1-1; 9 nucleotides agree with TRBD1. This CDR3 has 15 amino acids. From germline, CDR1 is SGHAT and CDR2 FQNNGV. J lost 3 bases, V lost 4 bases, and 6 bases had no gene match. CDR3 sequence (DNA): TGTGCCAGCAGCTCCCACAGGGGGCAAGACACTGAAGCTTTCTTT. Encoded protein: CASSSHRGQDTEAFF.

The CDR3 coding sequence is TGTGCCAGCACCCCCGGGTGGGACAGGGGTTACAATCAGCCCCAGCATTTT. Protein: CASTPGWDRGYNQPQHF. This chain uses TRBV6-2 or TRBV6-3 with TRBJ1-5; TRBD1 matches at 10 bases. CDR3 length equals 17 residues. With 7 bases clipped from V and 3 bases from J, the junction kept 12 bases outside the gene matches. The germline gives CDR1 MNHEY, CDR2 SVGEGT.